One sample yielded the 7 T cell receptor beta chains listed below, sequenced in a study of beta chain features in type 1 diabetes. Regarding the study as a whole: Across all four CD4+ subsets, people with type 1 diabetes showed modestly shorter TCRB CDR3s.

Expressed TCRB transcripts were sequenced, since all the RNA that had been isolated was reverse transcribed. Using immunoSEQ multiplex PCR, the repertoire was profiled, and TCRdb retains in-frame clones only, with some absent. The sample shows under 70,000 clones, around 60% of them seen only once. These receptors lack a known antigen. Sequences were obtained from stem cell memory CD4+ T cells from blood. The source is a woman aged 25 to 45 with type 1 diabetes.

The genes are TRBV5-6 and TRBJ2-2; D is ambiguous. Trimming removed 4 bases at V and 7 bases at J, with 8 bases between. The germline CDR1 and CDR2 sequences are SGHDT and YYEEEE. The CDR3 sequence is 12 residues long. The CDR3 region has the DNA TGTGCCAGCAGCGGTAGACACGGGGAGCTGTTTTTT. Translation gives CASSGRHGELFF. The whole variable domain, filled in from reference TRBV5-6 and TRBJ2-2, reads DAGVTQSPTHLIKTRGQQVTLRCSPKSGHDTVSWYQQALGQGPQFIFQYYEEEERQRGNFPDRFSGHQFPNYSSELNVNALLLGDSALYLCASSGRHGELFFGEGSRLTVL.

The chain joins TRBV18 to TRBJ1-5; D is uncertain. The CDR3 has 14 residues. Germline V gives CDR1 KGHSH, CDR2 LQKENI. V was pared by 2 bases and J by 6 bases, with 11 bases between. CDR3: CASSPEVDFQPQHF. The CDR3 nucleotides read TGTGCCAGCTCACCAGAGGTAGACTTTCAGCCCCAGCATTTT. Combining the CDR3 with reference TRBV18 and TRBJ1-5 gives the whole variable domain NAGVMQNPRHLVRRRGQEARLRCSPMKGHSHVYWYRQLPEEGLKFMVYLQKENIIDESGMPKERFSAEFPKEGPSILRIQQVVRGDSAAYFCASSPEVDFQPQHFGDGTRLSIL.

The CDR3 loop reads CASSSGVRELFF. In DNA form, the CDR3 reads TGTGCCAGCAGCTCAGGGGTCCGGGAGCTGTTTTTT. V gene TRBV11-3 combines with J gene TRBJ2-2, with a possible D match to TRBD1 (6 bases). The V and J ends lost 4 bases and 9 bases respectively, with 9 bases between them. From germline, CDR1 is SGHNT and CDR2 YENEEA. This CDR3 region has 12 residues.

The chain is built from TRBV27 and TRBJ1-2; no clear D. The CDR3 has 13 amino acids. V was pared by 6 bases and J by 7 bases, with 15 bases between. The germline gives CDR1 MNHEY, CDR2 SMNVEV (reference sequence). CDR3 residues: CASRSTVSIGYTF. DNA for the CDR3: TGTGCCAGCAGATCTACGGTTTCTATTGGCTACACCTTC.

The table lists this clone with a count of one. The rearrangement uses TRBV5-1 and TRBJ2-7, with D unclear. The CDR3 runs to 13 residues. The germline V gene encodes CDR1 SGHRS and CDR2 YFSETQ. The germline V and J ends were trimmed by 0 bases and 7 bases, with 11 bases remaining between them. CDR3 sequence reads: CASSLGGSPEQYF. The CDR3 bases are TGCGCCAGCAGCTTGGGAGGTAGCCCAGAGCAGTACTTC.

V usage is TRBV29-1 and J usage is TRBJ2-5, with 11 bases lining up with TRBD2. Germline V gene sequence: CDR1 SQVTM, CDR2 ANQGSEA. After removal of 5 bases from V and 1 base from J, the junction contained 3 bases not matched to a gene. The length of the CDR3 is 14 residues. The chain's CDR3 is CSVIGTSGQETQYF. The CDR3 DNA sequence: TGCAGCGTTATAGGGACTAGCGGCCAAGAGACCCAGTACTTC.

This chain joins TRBV19 and TRBJ2-7; maybe TRBD2 (6 bases). Trimming took 10 bases from V and 5 from J, leaving 18 bases between them. The germline V gene encodes CDR1 LNHDA and CDR2 SQIVND (reference sequence). The length of the CDR3 is 13 residues. The CDR3 region is CATSIPTSNEQYF. In DNA, the CDR3 is TGTGCCACCAGTATCCCGACTAGTAACGAGCAGTACTTC.